The rows below give T cell receptor beta chains drawn from one sample of a study of blood T cell repertoires in COVID-19. The repertoire was sequenced with immunoSEQ multiplex PCR; TCRdb's copy has only in-frame clones and lacks some. The sample includes roughly 220,000 clones, more than 75% of them seen just once. Sequencing was performed on peripheral blood. The receptor set was obtained from a man aged 55 to 70 with acute or convalescent COVID-19. Both conserved end residues are part of each CDR3. Fields, in order: V gene, clone size, D gene, J gene, CDR3 protein, CDR3 DNA. D genes are given only for firm matches. A clone size is listed for some rows: how often the clone was seen (once, few, many), or a class if it is expanded.

v_call: TRBV3-1/TRBV3-2
clone_size: .
d_call: TRBD1
j_call: TRBJ2-7
cdr3_aa: CASSQGDRGRGEQYF
cdr3_nt: TGTGCCAGCAGCCAAGGGGACAGGGGGCGTGGGGAGCAGTACTTC

v_call: TRBV12-3/TRBV12-4
clone_size: .
d_call: TRBD1
j_call: TRBJ1-1
cdr3_aa: CASTLRQGRGAFF
cdr3_nt: TGTGCCAGCACCCTCCGACAGGGGAGAGGGGCTTTCTTT

v_call: TRBV19
clone_size: .
d_call: .
j_call: TRBJ1-3
cdr3_aa: CASSMDSIGNTIYF
cdr3_nt: TGTGCCAGTAGTATGGACAGCATTGGAAACACCATATATTTT

v_call: TRBV10-3
clone_size: .
d_call: .
j_call: TRBJ2-7
cdr3_aa: CAISETLGAEQYF
cdr3_nt: TGTGCCATCAGTGAAACCCTAGGGGCCGAGCAGTACTTC

v_call: TRBV28
clone_size: .
d_call: .
j_call: TRBJ1-6
cdr3_aa: CASSFGGGNSPLHF
cdr3_nt: TGTGCCAGCAGTTTTGGGGGGGGGAATTCACCCCTCCACTTT

v_call: TRBV6-5
clone_size: .
d_call: .
j_call: TRBJ2-2
cdr3_aa: CASKGPTNTGELFF
cdr3_nt: TGTGCCAGCAAGGGGCCGACGAACACCGGGGAGCTGTTTTTT

v_call: TRBV6-6
clone_size: .
d_call: .
j_call: TRBJ2-7
cdr3_aa: CASSYESYEQYF
cdr3_nt: TGTGCCAGCAGTTACGAGAGCTACGAGCAGTACTTC

v_call: TRBV4-2
clone_size: .
d_call: .
j_call: TRBJ1-6
cdr3_aa: CASSQEVAGAGGSPLHF
cdr3_nt: TGTGCCAGCAGCCAAGAAGTGGCAGGGGCTGGTGGTTCACCCCTCCACTTT

v_call: TRBV2
clone_size: few
d_call: TRBD1
j_call: TRBJ2-6
cdr3_aa: CASKGSSQGAAGANVLTF
cdr3_nt: TGTGCCAGCAAAGGGTCCAGTCAGGGGGCAGCTGGGGCCAACGTCCTGACTTTC

v_call: TRBV9
clone_size: .
d_call: .
j_call: TRBJ2-5
cdr3_aa: CASSVAVDRLQETQYF
cdr3_nt: TGTGCCAGCAGCGTAGCCGTTGACAGGCTCCAAGAGACCCAGTACTTC

v_call: TRBV4-1
clone_size: .
d_call: .
j_call: TRBJ1-5
cdr3_aa: CASSQDGLTDNSNQPQHF
cdr3_nt: TGCGCCAGCAGCCAAGATGGTCTGACAGACAATAGCAATCAGCCCCAGCATTTT

v_call: TRBV3-1/TRBV3-2
clone_size: .
d_call: .
j_call: TRBJ1-3
cdr3_aa: CASSQEAGLWGNTIYF
cdr3_nt: TGTGCCAGCAGCCAAGAGGCAGGGCTTTGGGGAAACACCATATATTTT

v_call: TRBV14
clone_size: .
d_call: TRBD1
j_call: TRBJ2-5
cdr3_aa: CASSPPGTGDYWETQYF
cdr3_nt: TGTGCCAGCAGCCCCCCAGGGACAGGGGATTACTGGGAGACCCAGTACTTC

v_call: TRBV7-3
clone_size: .
d_call: .
j_call: TRBJ2-6
cdr3_aa: CASSYSSGANVLTF
cdr3_nt: TGTGCCAGCAGTTATAGCTCTGGGGCCAACGTCCTGACTTTC

v_call: TRBV3-1/TRBV3-2
clone_size: .
d_call: TRBD1
j_call: TRBJ1-3
cdr3_aa: CASSHSDRERNTIYF
cdr3_nt: TGTGCCAGCAGCCACTCCGACAGGGAGCGAAACACCATATATTTT

v_call: TRBV19
clone_size: .
d_call: .
j_call: TRBJ2-3
cdr3_aa: CASKKKLRTSDTQYF
cdr3_nt: TGTGCCAGTAAGAAGAAACTGAGAACCTCAGATACGCAGTATTTT

v_call: TRBV19
clone_size: .
d_call: TRBD2
j_call: TRBJ2-7
cdr3_aa: CASSRGLAGAVEQYF
cdr3_nt: TGTGCCAGTTCCCGGGGACTAGCGGGGGCTGTTGAGCAGTACTTC

v_call: TRBV20-1
clone_size: .
d_call: .
j_call: TRBJ2-1
cdr3_aa: CSASPSSYNEQFF
cdr3_nt: TGCAGTGCTAGTCCGAGCTCCTACAATGAGCAGTTCTTC

v_call: TRBV18
clone_size: .
d_call: .
j_call: TRBJ1-4
cdr3_aa: CASSPQTSEKLFF
cdr3_nt: TGTGCCAGCTCACCGCAGACTAGTGAAAAACTGTTTTTT

v_call: TRBV27
clone_size: once
d_call: TRBD2
j_call: TRBJ2-6
cdr3_aa: CASSLERGGAGANVLTF
cdr3_nt: TGTGCCAGCAGTTTAGAGCGGGGGGGCGCTGGGGCCAACGTCCTGACTTTC